The 16 T cell receptor beta chains presented below share a single source sample, sequenced in a study of OX40 agonist ivuxolimab in advanced cancers. Clones were sequenced by immunoSEQ multiplex PCR, and TCRdb holds only the in-frame ones, with some missing. The top ten hold over 2.5% of the sample, which has tens of thousands of clones, approximately 86% seen once. The sample consisted of CD4+ or CD8+ T cells sorted from blood, taken in a trial of the OX40 agonist ivuxolimab. The origin of the receptors is an adult with an advanced solid tumor such as melanoma, head and neck, liver or kidney cancer.

The V and J genes are TRBV11-3 and TRBJ2-5; D is perhaps TRBD1 or TRBD2 (5 bases each). The CDR3 runs to 13 residues. Germline V gives CDR1 SGHNT, CDR2 YENEEA. The V gene lost 5 bases and the J gene lost 1 base, with 8 bases spanning the gap. CDR3 nucleotides: TGTGCCAGCAGCCCCGGGACCCAAGAGACCCAGTACTTC. Amino acids: CASSPGTQETQYF.

The V gene is TRBV7-9, the J gene TRBJ2-2, with D perhaps matching TRBD2 (6 bases). The germline V gene encodes CDR1 SEHNR and CDR2 FQNEAQ (reference sequence). Trimming took 6 bases from V and 4 from J, leaving 27 bases between them. This CDR3 has 19 amino acids. CDR3 amino acids: CASSRYSGLSTQRTGELFF. DNA of the CDR3: TGTGCCAGCAGTCGATACTCGGGACTTTCGACACAACGCACCGGGGAGCTGTTTTTT.

V and J are TRBV5-1 and TRBJ1-1; D is ambiguous. Germline CDR1 and CDR2: SGHRS and YFSETQ. CDR3 length: 12 residues. Trimming stripped 0 bases from V and 5 bases from J, with 5 bases between. The CDR3 region is CASSLVGTEAFF. In DNA form, the CDR3 reads TGCGCCAGCAGCTTGGTGGGGACTGAAGCTTTCTTT.

The chain is built from TRBV6-5 and TRBJ1-2, with D perhaps matching TRBD1 (5 bases). There are 16 residues in the CDR3. Germline V gene sequence: CDR1 MNHEY, CDR2 SVGAGI. Trimming took 0 bases from V and 3 from J, leaving 14 bases between them. The CDR3 nucleotides are TGTGCCAGCAGTTACTCGTACGGGGGTTCCTACTATGGCTACACCTTC. Translation gives CASSYSYGGSYYGYTF.

The genes are TRBV28 and TRBJ2-7, with unresolved D. V lost 3 bases to trimming and J lost 0 bases, with 12 bases between them. Germline-derived CDR1 and CDR2 are MDHEN and SYDVKM. This CDR3 comprises 15 residues. CDR3 nucleotides: TGTGCCAGCAGTTTTTCCGGGCTCCGCTCCTACGAGCAGTACTTC. This sequence encodes CASSFSGLRSYEQYF.

This clone has just a few counts. Other DNA sequences of this sample code for an identical CDR3. The genes are TRBV4-1 and TRBJ1-5, with no clear D. CDR3 length: 15 amino acids. CDR1 is MGHRA, CDR2 YSYEKL, per germline. V dropped 1 base and J dropped 0 bases, with 7 bases sitting between them. The CDR3 DNA reads TGCGCCAGCAGCCAAGTGAGGGATAGCAATCAGCCCCAGCATTTT. It specifies CASSQVRDSNQPQHF.

The rearrangement joins TRBV6-6 to TRBJ1-2, with 7 bases identical to TRBD1. The trim removed 6 bases at V and 7 bases at J, leaving 11 bases unmatched. The length of the CDR3 is 14 residues. Germline V lookup: CDR1 MNHNY, CDR2 SVGAGI (reference sequence). CDR3 coding DNA: TGTGCCAGCAGCTTAATGGACAGGAGGGGTGGCTACACCTTC. This encodes CASSLMDRRGGYTF.

This clone was observed a few times. V and J are TRBV16 and TRBJ2-7; no firm D call. The CDR3 length is 11 residues. CDR1 is KGHSY, CDR2 FQNENV, per germline. V shed 2 bases and J shed 6 bases, with 5 bases lying between them. CDR3 DNA: TGTGCCAGCAGCCAAGCGGCCGAGCAGTACTTC. Amino acids: CASSQAAEQYF.

This chain uses TRBV6-6 with TRBJ2-7; 11 bases map to TRBD2. Germline values: CDR1 MNHNY, CDR2 SVGAGI (reference sequence). There are 15 residues in the CDR3. The trim removed 5 bases at V and 4 bases at J, leaving 7 bases unmatched. DNA for the CDR3: TGTGCCAGCAGTCACACTAGCGGGAGTCTGTACGAGCAGTACTTC. It translates to CASSHTSGSLYEQYF.

This chain joins TRBV6-1 and TRBJ2-3; 8 nucleotides line up with TRBD1. V lost 6 bases and J lost 2; bases outside the gene matches: 7. Germline CDR1 is MNHNS and CDR2 is SASEGT. The CDR3 spans 15 residues. CDR3 DNA sequence: TGTGCCAGCAGGAGGACAGGGACGGCCACAGATACGCAGTATTTT. This codes for CASRRTGTATDTQYF.

This clone showed up just a few times. The genes are TRBV19 and TRBJ1-2, with D hard to call. The germline CDR1 and CDR2 sequences are LNHDA and SQIVND (reference sequence). This CDR3 comprises 14 residues. The V gene lost 3 bases and the J gene lost 3 bases, with 11 bases spanning the gap. This CDR3 is CASSIRGRDYGYTF. The CDR3 DNA follows: TGTGCCAGTAGTATCCGAGGACGGGACTATGGCTACACCTTC.

This clone was detected once. The V call is TRBV5-4, the J call TRBJ2-3; no clear D gene. CDR3 size: 15 residues. Trimming stripped 3 bases from V and 1 base from J, with 12 bases between. CDR1 SGHNT and CDR2 YYREEE come from the germline V gene (reference sequence). The CDR3 is CASSSILVGTDTQYF. The CDR3 DNA reads TGTGCCAGCAGCTCAATCTTAGTTGGCACAGATACGCAGTATTTT.

J is TRBJ1-2 and V is TRBV2; tentative D call: TRBD1 (5 bases). This CDR3 is built from 16 residues. Germline CDR1 SNHLY, CDR2 FYNNEI. The V end was cut by 4 bases, the J end by 2 bases, with 17 bases between. The CDR3 DNA is TGTGCCAGCAGTGCTACAGGCCCTGAATCGAACTATGGCTACACCTTC. As protein: CASSATGPESNYGYTF.

This clone was picked up one time. The genes are TRBV5-1 and TRBJ2-7; 7 bases line up with TRBD1. CDR1 SGHRS and CDR2 YFSETQ come from the germline V gene. The V segment lost 4 bases and the J segment 2 bases; nucleotides outside the gene matches: 6. The length of the CDR3 is 14 residues. The CDR3 region is CASSPRTGPYEQYF. The CDR3 DNA sequence: TGCGCCAGCAGCCCACGGACAGGTCCCTACGAGCAGTACTTC.

This clone was observed a single time. The rearrangement joins TRBV19 to TRBJ2-1, with D maybe TRBD2 (6 bases). The V and J ends lost 6 bases and 9 bases respectively, with 18 bases between them. The CDR3 runs 14 residues. Germline assignment: CDR1 LNHDA and CDR2 SQIVND (reference sequence). CDR3: CASSRGNYHAEQFF. CDR3 DNA: TGTGCCAGTAGCCGCGGGAACTACCACGCTGAGCAGTTCTTC.

The DNA of the CDR3 is TGTGCCAGCTCACCACCTCCGGGGTTTTCCGGGGAGCTGTTTTTT. Protein sequence: CASSPPPGFSGELFF. The V call is TRBV18, the J call TRBJ2-2; D possibly corresponds to TRBD2 (5 bases). The germline CDR1 and CDR2 sequences are KGHSH and LQKENI. The CDR3 has 15 amino acids. Trimming stripped 0 bases from V and 6 bases from J, with 11 bases between.